One sample yielded the 17 T cell receptor beta chains listed below, sequenced in a study of response to subunit inactivated influenza vaccine. One entry per CDR3 protein results from TCRdb running MiXCR on the RT-PCR reads. Of about 650,000 distinct CDR3 sequences listed, around 13% are singletons. The starting material was PBMCs from blood, obtained about 14 days before vaccination. The receptors come from a man aged 45-65 years who received an inactivated influenza vaccine.

This clonotype has a count of ten or more. The chain joins TRBV4-1 to TRBJ2-7; no reliable D call. The CDR3 is 17 amino acids. Germline CDR1 is MGHRA and CDR2 is YSYEKL. Deletions cut 4 bases from V and 2 bases from J, with 21 bases between. CDR3 sequence: CASSLVVAPYFTYEQYF. CDR3 DNA sequence: TGCGCCAGCAGCCTTGTGGTGGCGCCGTACTTTACCTACGAGCAGTACTTC.

The chain couples TRBV20-1 to TRBJ1-4; 9 bases map to TRBD1. The germline V gene has CDR1 DFQATT and CDR2 SNEGSKA (reference sequence). The CDR3 covers 16 residues. After removal of 2 bases from V and 7 bases from J, the junction contained 11 bases not matched to a gene. This chain's CDR3 is CSARRPGTGIPEKLFF. In nucleotides, the CDR3 is TGCAGTGCTAGACGTCCCGGGACAGGGATCCCTGAAAAACTGTTTTTT.

J is TRBJ2-7 and V is TRBV6-2 or TRBV6-3; 7 nucleotides line up with TRBD1. The CDR3 loop spans 14 amino acids. V shed 7 bases and J 4 bases; nucleotides not matched to a gene: 10. Per the germline V gene, CDR1 is MNHEY and CDR2 is SVGEGT. The chain's CDR3 is CASNPGQSSYEQYF. The CDR3 region has the DNA TGTGCCAGCAACCCGGGACAGAGTTCTTACGAGCAGTACTTC.

This clonotype has a handful of counts. The chain joins TRBV28 to TRBJ2-1; TRBD2 aligns across 14 bases. The CDR3 length is 16 residues. CDR1 and CDR2 (germline): MDHEN, SYDVKM. The junction had 7 bases not matched to a gene; V was cut back by 4 bases and J by 8 bases. CDR3 sequence (DNA): TGTGCCAGCAGTTGGGCCGGGACTAGCGGGAGTTATGAGCAGTTCTTC. It codes for CASSWAGTSGSYEQFF.

CDR3 bases: TGCGCCAGCAGGGTTAGCGGGGGGGCCGTGTCCCAAGAGACCCAGTACTTC. It codes for CASRVSGGAVSQETQYF. The V gene is TRBV4-1, the J gene TRBJ2-5, with 11 positions matching TRBD2. The germline V gene encodes CDR1 MGHRA and CDR2 YSYEKL. The V gene end was trimmed by 6 bases and the J gene end by 1 base; junction bases not matched to a gene: 10. The CDR3 is 17 residues long.

This sequence joins TRBV5-1 and TRBJ1-1; weak D call: TRBD1 (5 bases). The V gene lost 2 bases and the J gene lost 4 bases, with 9 bases spanning the gap. This CDR3 is 13 amino acids long. Germline V gene lookup returns CDR1 SGHRS and CDR2 YFSETQ. The CDR3: CASSLEGPTEAFF. CDR3 coding DNA: TGCGCCAGCAGCTTAGAGGGGCCCACTGAAGCTTTCTTT. The variable domain in full, completed from reference TRBV5-1 and TRBJ1-1, reads KAGVTQTPRYLIKTRGQQVTLSCSPISGHRSVSWYQQTPGQGLQFLFEYFSETQRNKGNFPGRFSGRQFSNSRSEMNVSTLELGDSALYLCASSLEGPTEAFFGQGTRLTVV.

This clonotype was seen a few times. The chain is built from TRBV20-1 and TRBJ2-7; 9 bases fit TRBD1. The CDR3 loop spans 13 amino acids. The V gene end was trimmed by 8 bases and the J gene end by 9 bases; junction bases not matched to a gene: 14. Germline values: CDR1 DFQATT, CDR2 SNEGSKA (reference sequence). The CDR3 DNA follows: TGCAGTCCTCAGACAGGGGGAGTAAGCGGGCAGTACTTC. Amino acids: CSPQTGGVSGQYF.

This chain links TRBV7-2 with TRBJ2-7, with 9 bases aligning to TRBD1. Germline trimming cut 5 bases from V and 9 bases from J; bases unmatched to any gene: 14. The germline V gene encodes CDR1 SGHTA and CDR2 FQGNSA. The CDR3 loop spans 15 amino acids. Written as DNA, the CDR3 is TGTGCCAGCAGCCCGCATAGGGGGACAGGGACCGGGCAGTACTTC. Amino acid sequence: CASSPHRGTGTGQYF.

As regards this clonotype: This sequence may be a read error, since a much larger clone differs from it by one base. V gene TRBV7-8 combines with J gene TRBJ1-4, with D possibly TRBD1 on 5 matching bases. V lost 3 bases and J lost 0, with 14 bases in between. Germline values: CDR1 SGHVS, CDR2 FQNEAQ. The CDR3 totals 17 residues. This CDR3 is CASSFSGTEATNEKLFF. CDR3 nucleotides: TGTGCCAGCAGCTTCTCCGGGACCGAGGCAACTAATGAAAAACTGTTTTTT.

CDR3 residues: CASSISAGGTHEQYF. In DNA form, the CDR3 reads TGTGCCAGTAGTATTTCGGCGGGAGGAACCCACGAGCAGTACTTC. This sequence joins TRBV19 and TRBJ2-7; TRBD2 matches 8 bases. The CDR3 is 15 amino acids. V lost 3 bases and J lost 5; bases outside the gene matches: 9. CDR1 and CDR2 (germline): LNHDA, SQIVND (reference sequence).

V is TRBV7-2 and J is TRBJ2-2; D is undetermined. This CDR3 is 12 amino acids long. Germline V CDR1 and CDR2: SGHTA, FQGNSA. The V end lost 2 bases, the J end lost 8 bases, and 6 bases lay between the germline ends. The CDR3: CASSLSVGELFF. The CDR3 nucleotides are TGTGCCAGCAGCTTATCGGTGGGGGAGCTGTTTTTT. The whole variable domain, remainder taken from reference TRBV7-2 and TRBJ2-2, is GAGVSQSPSNKVTEKGKDVELRCDPISGHTALYWYRQSLGQGLEFLIYFQGNSAPDKSGLPSDRFSAERTGGSVSTLTIQRTQQEDSAVYLCASSLSVGELFFGEGSRLTVL.

The rearrangement links TRBV5-1 to TRBJ2-5; 7 bases are shared with TRBD2. The ends lost 3 bases at V and 2 bases at J; junction bases unmatched: 7. This CDR3 contains 15 residues. Germline V CDR1 and CDR2: SGHRS, YFSETQ. For the CDR3, the DNA is TGCGCCAGCAGCTCAACTACTAGCGAGCAAGAGACCCAGTACTTC. Amino acids: CASSSTTSEQETQYF.

This clonotype was recorded a few times. The chain recombines TRBV9 with TRBJ2-1; weak D call: TRBD2 (6 bases). The CDR3 is made up of 15 amino acids. Germline CDR1 reads SGDLS; CDR2 reads YYNGEE. Trimming pared 6 bases from V and 1 base from J, leaving 14 bases between. The CDR3 nucleotides are TGTGCCAGCACCCGGGGCGGGGAGTCCTACAATGAGCAGTTCTTC. This gives the protein CASTRGGESYNEQFF.

In this sample, this clonotype turned up a few times. The V call is TRBV30, the J call TRBJ2-6, with D possibly called TRBD1 or TRBD2 (5 bases each). Germline CDR1 GTSNPN, CDR2 SVGIG (reference sequence). The V and J ends lost 4 bases and 0 bases respectively, with 13 bases between them. The CDR3 consists of 16 residues. This CDR3 is CAWMRGESSGANVLTF. The CDR3 bases are TGTGCCTGGATGAGAGGGGAAAGCTCTGGGGCCAACGTCCTGACTTTC.

This sequence joins TRBV25-1 and TRBJ2-1; possibly TRBD1 or TRBD2 for D (6 bases each). V lost 5 bases and J 2 bases, leaving 16 bases between the germline ends. The germline V gene encodes CDR1 MGHDK and CDR2 SYGVNS. The CDR3 totals 16 residues. CDR3 nucleotide sequence: TGTGCCAGCAGTCCCCTAGGGGGGAGGCCCTACAATGAGCAGTTCTTC. Translation: CASSPLGGRPYNEQFF.

This clonotype was detected only a few times. V usage is TRBV30 and J usage is TRBJ2-3, with D unclear. This CDR3 is built from 13 residues. Trimming stripped 2 bases from V and 5 bases from J, with 11 bases between. Germline V gene data show CDR1 as GTSNPN and CDR2 as SVGIG (reference sequence). CDR3 in DNA: TGTGCCTGGAGTATTGGTCCTCTAGATACGCAGTATTTT. Translation gives CAWSIGPLDTQYF.

CDR3 sequence reads: CSATDRLATEQYF. Written as DNA, the CDR3 is TGCAGTGCAACCGACAGACTAGCGACCGAGCAGTACTTC. The V and J genes are TRBV20-1 and TRBJ2-7; 8 nucleotides match TRBD2. V was pared by 6 bases and J by 6 bases, with 10 bases of the junction left unmatched. The CDR3 is 13 residues long. Germline V gene sequence: CDR1 DFQATT, CDR2 SNEGSKA (reference sequence).